This TCR beta chain came from a study of T cells in Graves' hyperthyroidism and ophthalmopathy. Study-level findings and limits: In simple terms, a model built on 13 V-J features told ophthalmopathy apart from stable hyperthyroidism.

Of note for this clonotype: Its antigen remains unidentified. One end of the junction fails to match germline, which may point to a read error.

The investigators amplified TCR beta CDR3 regions from RNA transcripts. HTBI primers were used for first-round RT-PCR of the TCR CDR3. TCRdb called the multiplex PCR reads again in MiXCR, with one record for every CDR3 protein. Of approximately 610,000 distinct CDR3 sequences listed, over 15% were seen once; the top ten hold approximately 20%. The sample comprised blood. The TCR originated in a woman between 18 and 30 years old with Graves' hyperthyroidism.

CDR3 DNA: TGTGCCAGCAGTGCCGCGGCTAGCGGGGGGGATAACACCGGGGAGCCGTTTTTT. Residues: CASSAAASGGDNTGEPFF. This chain joins TRBV6-4 and TRBJ2-2; 12 bases match TRBD2. Germline CDR1 is MRHNA and CDR2 is SNTAGT. The CDR3 consists of 18 residues.